This entry lists 7 T cell receptor beta chains sequenced from one sample in a study of T cells in Graves' hyperthyroidism and ophthalmopathy. TCR beta CDR3 region amplification was performed from RNA transcripts. The study used the HTBI primer set for a first-round RT-PCR of the TCR CDR3. TCRdb analysed the multiplex PCR reads with MiXCR anew, one entry per CDR3 protein. The sample consists of roughly 800,000 distinct CDR3 sequences, about two fifths of them appearing once. The sample taken for sequencing was blood. The receptors derive from a man younger than 35 with Graves' hyperthyroidism.

This chain uses TRBV4-2 with TRBJ2-2, with TRBD1 as a possible D gene (5 bases). Germline CDR1 LGHNA, CDR2 YNFKEQ. V was trimmed by 7 bases and J by 0 bases, leaving 9 bases between them. This CDR3 is 14 amino acids long. In DNA, the CDR3 is TGTGCCAGCATTCAGGGTCCGAACACCGGGGAGCTGTTTTTT. This encodes CASIQGPNTGELFF.

This clonotype came up many times. The chain combines TRBV7-3 with TRBJ2-7, with D possibly being TRBD1 (5 bases). The CDR3 loop spans 13 amino acids. Germline V lookup: CDR1 SGHTA, CDR2 FQGTGA. V lost 2 bases to trimming and J lost 5 bases, with 10 bases between them. In nucleotides, the CDR3 is TGTGCCAGCAGCTTAGGTCCACAGGACGAGCAGTACTTC. Translating gives CASSLGPQDEQYF.

The chain is built from TRBV7-3 and TRBJ1-2; D gene uncertain. CDR1 and CDR2 from the germline V gene are SGHTA and FQGTGA. Trimming shortened V by 1 base and J by 0 bases, and 15 bases separated the two germline ends. The CDR3 spans 17 residues. CDR3 region: CASSLMAELSPNYGYTF. In nucleotides, the CDR3 is TGTGCCAGCAGCTTAATGGCAGAACTCTCGCCTAACTATGGCTACACCTTC. Filled out from reference TRBV7-3 and TRBJ1-2, the complete variable domain reads GAGVSQTPSNKVTEKGKYVELRCDPISGHTALYWYRQSLGQGPEFLIYFQGTGAADDSGLPNDRFFAVRPEGSVSTLKIQRTERGDSAVYLCASSLMAELSPNYGYTFGSGTRLTVV.

This clonotype was detected once. A read error may account for a junction end that differs from germline. The V gene is TRBV10-3, the J gene TRBJ1-1; D gene unclear. The germline CDR1 and CDR2 sequences are ENHRY and SYGVKD. The CDR3 is 17 amino acids. The CDR3 sequence: CASSYSIGPLPNTEAFF. The CDR3 DNA follows: TGTGCCAGCAGTTACTCTATCGGCCCTCTTCCGAACACTGAAGCTTTCTTT.

This clonotype has a handful of counts. The V gene is TRBV5-1, the J gene TRBJ1-2; D is possibly TRBD1 (6 bases). The CDR3 is made up of 16 amino acids. Germline CDR1 SGHRS, CDR2 YFSETQ. Trimming pared 0 bases from V and 1 base from J, leaving 13 bases between. The CDR3 DNA sequence: TGCGCCAGCAGCTTGGCCGAGAACAGGGTTAACTATGGCTACACCTTC. Translated: CASSLAENRVNYGYTF.

This clonotype was found many times. V and J are TRBV7-7 and TRBJ2-6, with a tentative D call TRBD2 (5 bases). Germline CDR1 is SSHAT and CDR2 is FNYEAQ (reference sequence). This CDR3 has 14 amino acids. The chain's CDR3 is CAVGQGSGANVLTF. The CDR3 DNA reads TGTGCTGTAGGCCAAGGGAGTGGGGCCAACGTCCTGACTTTC.

Concerning this clonotype: A read error may produce the germline difference seen at one junction end. The rearrangement uses TRBV10-3 and TRBJ1-6; 9 bases match TRBD1. Germline V gives CDR1 ENHRY, CDR2 SYGVKD. CDR3 size: 14 residues. CDR3 amino acids: CASSGQGNNSPLHF. The CDR3 DNA sequence: TGTGCCAGCAGTGGACAGGGGAATAATTCACCCCTCCACTTT.